This T cell receptor (beta chain) is drawn from a study of T cell changes during pregnancy in multiple sclerosis. Only in-frame clones appear in the TCRdb table, and some are missing; sequencing was by immunoSEQ multiplex PCR. The sample records about 59,000 clones, about 94% being singletons. From germline, CDR1 is LGHNA and CDR2 YSLEER. V lost 1 base, J lost 5 bases, and 9 bases lay in between. This CDR3 contains 13 residues. The input for sequencing was peripheral blood, taken in the third trimester of pregnancy. The sequence was collected from a female donor in good health, enrolled as a control in a pregnancy study. The genes are TRBV4-3 and TRBJ2-7; possible D gene TRBD2, 6 bases. The CDR3 nucleotides are TGCGCCAGCAGCCAAGGGAGGGCTGACGAGCAGTACTTC. The encoded protein is CASSQGRADEQYF.